The clone carrying this T cell receptor (beta chain) has only one observation. Per the study methods: Amplification with reference gene primers provided the estimates of nucleated cell counts. Assay: immunoSEQ multiplex PCR; the TCRdb copy retains only in-frame clones and omits some. Clone size and the V and J calls come from that table; the DNA yielded D and trimming. Of approximately 240,000 clones listed, nearly 85% were seen once; the top ten hold roughly 5.5%. This record belongs to a study of blood T cell repertoires in COVID-19. V lost 2 bases and J 10 bases, leaving 14 bases between the germline ends. Per the germline V gene, CDR1 is SGHDN and CDR2 is FVKESK. This CDR3 has 13 residues.

Source material: peripheral blood. This TCR was sampled from a human donor in a cohort sampled during active COVID-19. The chain recombines TRBV14 with TRBJ1-1; D is unresolved. The CDR3 sequence is CASSQQPPTGAFF. Written as DNA, the CDR3 is TGTGCCAGCAGCCAACAACCTCCAACCGGAGCTTTCTTT. Drawing the rest from reference TRBV14 and TRBJ1-1, the complete variable domain is EAGVTQFPSHSVIEKGQTVTLRCDPISGHDNLYWYRRVMGKEIKFLLHFVKESKQDESGMPNNRFLAERTGGTYSTLKVQPAELEDSGVYFCASSQQPPTGAFFGQGTRLTVV.